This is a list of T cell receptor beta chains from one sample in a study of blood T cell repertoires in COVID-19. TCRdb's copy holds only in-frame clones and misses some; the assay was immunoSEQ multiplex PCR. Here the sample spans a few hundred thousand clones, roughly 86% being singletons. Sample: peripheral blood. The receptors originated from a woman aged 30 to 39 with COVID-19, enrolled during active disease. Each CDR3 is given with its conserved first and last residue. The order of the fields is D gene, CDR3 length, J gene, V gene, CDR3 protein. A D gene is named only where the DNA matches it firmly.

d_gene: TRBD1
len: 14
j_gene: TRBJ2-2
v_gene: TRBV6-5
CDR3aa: CASRKGAGTGELFF

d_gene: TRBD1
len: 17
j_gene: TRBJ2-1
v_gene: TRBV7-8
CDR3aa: CASSLGRDRGTHNEQFF

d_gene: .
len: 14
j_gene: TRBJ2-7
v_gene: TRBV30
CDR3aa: CAWRKGQGFREQYF

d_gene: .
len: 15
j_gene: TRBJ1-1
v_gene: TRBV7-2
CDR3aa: CASSSYRERGTEAFF

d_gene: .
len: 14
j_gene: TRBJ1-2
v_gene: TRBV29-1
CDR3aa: CSVTTASAPYGYTF

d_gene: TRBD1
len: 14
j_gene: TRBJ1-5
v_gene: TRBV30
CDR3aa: CAWSVDRGNQPQHF

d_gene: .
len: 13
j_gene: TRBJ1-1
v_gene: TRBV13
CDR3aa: CASSASLNTEAFF

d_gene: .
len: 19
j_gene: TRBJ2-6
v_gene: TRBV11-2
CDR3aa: CASSPFLGARLSGANVLTF

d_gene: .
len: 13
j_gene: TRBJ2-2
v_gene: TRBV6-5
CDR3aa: CASSYSRAGELFF

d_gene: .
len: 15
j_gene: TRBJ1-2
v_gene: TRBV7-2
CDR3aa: CASSLGRGTNYGYTF

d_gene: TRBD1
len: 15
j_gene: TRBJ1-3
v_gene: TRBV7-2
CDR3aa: CASSRTGGSGNTIYF

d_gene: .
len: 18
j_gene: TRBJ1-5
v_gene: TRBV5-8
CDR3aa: CASSPYKAPGDSNQPQHF

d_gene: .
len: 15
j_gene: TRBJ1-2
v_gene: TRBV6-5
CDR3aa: CASSYLYRVNYGYTF

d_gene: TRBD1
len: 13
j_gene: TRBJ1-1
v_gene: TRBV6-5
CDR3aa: CASSTGGNTEAFF

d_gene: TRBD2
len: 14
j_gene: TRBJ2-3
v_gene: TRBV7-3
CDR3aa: CASSLTPAGGPKYF

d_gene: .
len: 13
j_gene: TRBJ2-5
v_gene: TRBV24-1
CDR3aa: CATSVGVQETQYF

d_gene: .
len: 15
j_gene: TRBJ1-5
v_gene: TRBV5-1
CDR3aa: CASSLGGVTNQPQHF

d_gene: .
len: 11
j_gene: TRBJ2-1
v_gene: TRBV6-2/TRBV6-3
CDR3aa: CASSRQGKQFF

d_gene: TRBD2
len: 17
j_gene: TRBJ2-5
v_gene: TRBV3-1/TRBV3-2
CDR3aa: CASSQVASSGGFETQYF

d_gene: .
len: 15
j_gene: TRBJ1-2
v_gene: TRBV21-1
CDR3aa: CASSQGVQGNYGYTF

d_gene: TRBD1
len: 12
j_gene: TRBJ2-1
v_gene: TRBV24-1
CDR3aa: CATRQGAGEQFF

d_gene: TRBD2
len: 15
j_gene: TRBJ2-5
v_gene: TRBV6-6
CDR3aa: CATLPAGANQETQYF

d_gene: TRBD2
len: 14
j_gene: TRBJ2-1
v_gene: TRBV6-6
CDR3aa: CASMDVAGNNEQFF

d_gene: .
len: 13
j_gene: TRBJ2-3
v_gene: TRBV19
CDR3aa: CASTETTVDTQYF

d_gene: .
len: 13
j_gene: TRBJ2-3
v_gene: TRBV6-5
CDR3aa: CASTRGGTDTQYF

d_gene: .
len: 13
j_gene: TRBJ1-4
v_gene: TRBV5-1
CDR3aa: CASRGAGNEKLFF

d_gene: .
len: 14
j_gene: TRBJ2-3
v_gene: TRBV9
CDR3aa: CASSVVPSTDTQYF

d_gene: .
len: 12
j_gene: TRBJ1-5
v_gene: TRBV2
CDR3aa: CASSVEGQPQHF

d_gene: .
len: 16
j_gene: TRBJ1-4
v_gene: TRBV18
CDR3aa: CASSPRDLATNEKLFF

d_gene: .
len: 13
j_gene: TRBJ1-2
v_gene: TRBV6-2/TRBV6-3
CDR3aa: CASSYSDHYGYTF

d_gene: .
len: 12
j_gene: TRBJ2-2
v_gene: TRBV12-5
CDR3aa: CASGPPSGELFF

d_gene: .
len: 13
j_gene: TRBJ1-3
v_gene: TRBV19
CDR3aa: CASSSSSGNTIYF

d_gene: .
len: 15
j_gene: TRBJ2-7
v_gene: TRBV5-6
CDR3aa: CASSLLGVGRGEQYF

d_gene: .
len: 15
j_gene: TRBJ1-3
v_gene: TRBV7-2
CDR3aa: CASSGPQDSGNTIYF

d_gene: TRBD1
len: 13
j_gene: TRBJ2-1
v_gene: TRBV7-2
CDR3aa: CASSLDREDEQFF

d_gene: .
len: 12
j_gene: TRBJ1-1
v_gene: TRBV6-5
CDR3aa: CASRHRGTEAFF

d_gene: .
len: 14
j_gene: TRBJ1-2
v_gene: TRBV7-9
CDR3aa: CASSPSGVWSGYTF